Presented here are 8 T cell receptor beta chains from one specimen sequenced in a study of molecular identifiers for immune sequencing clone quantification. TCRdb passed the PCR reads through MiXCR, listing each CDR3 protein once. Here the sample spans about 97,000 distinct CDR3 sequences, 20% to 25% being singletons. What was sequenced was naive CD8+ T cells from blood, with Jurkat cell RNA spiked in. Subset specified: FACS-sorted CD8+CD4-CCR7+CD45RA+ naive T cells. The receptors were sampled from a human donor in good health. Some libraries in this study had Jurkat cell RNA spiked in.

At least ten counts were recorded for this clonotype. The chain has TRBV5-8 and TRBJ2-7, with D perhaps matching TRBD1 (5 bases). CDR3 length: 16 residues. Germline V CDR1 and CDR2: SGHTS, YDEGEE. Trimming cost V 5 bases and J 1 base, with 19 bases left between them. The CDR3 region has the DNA TGTGCCAGCAGACACCCGAGTAAGGGGCCTTCCTACGAGCAGTACTTC. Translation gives CASRHPSKGPSYEQYF.

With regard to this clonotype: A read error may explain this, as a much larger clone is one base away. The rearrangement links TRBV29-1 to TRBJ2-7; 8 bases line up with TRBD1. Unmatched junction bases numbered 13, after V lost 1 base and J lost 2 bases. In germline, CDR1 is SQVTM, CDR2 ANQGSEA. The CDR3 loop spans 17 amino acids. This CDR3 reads CSVEGKDPGQATYEQYF. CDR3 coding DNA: TGCAGCGTTGAAGGAAAGGACCCGGGACAGGCGACCTACGAGCAGTACTTC.

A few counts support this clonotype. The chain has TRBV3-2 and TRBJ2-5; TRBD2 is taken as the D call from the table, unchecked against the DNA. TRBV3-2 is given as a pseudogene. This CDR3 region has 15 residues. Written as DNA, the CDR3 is TGTGCCAGCAGCCCTGCAGCGGCCGTGAAAGAGACCCAGTACTTC. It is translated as CASSPAAAVKETQYF.

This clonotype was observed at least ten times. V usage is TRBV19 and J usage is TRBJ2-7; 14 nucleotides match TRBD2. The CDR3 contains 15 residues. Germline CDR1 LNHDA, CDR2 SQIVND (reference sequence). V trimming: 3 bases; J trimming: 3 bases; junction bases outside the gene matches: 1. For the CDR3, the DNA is TGTGCCAGTAGTATCGGGACTAGCGGGAGCTACGAGCAGTACTTC. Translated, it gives CASSIGTSGSYEQYF. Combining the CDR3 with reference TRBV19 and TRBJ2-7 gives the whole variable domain DGGITQSPKYLFRKEGQNVTLSCEQNLNHDAMYWYRQDPGQGLRLIYYSQIVNDFQKGDIAEGYSVSREKKESFPLTVTSAQKNPTAFYLCASSIGTSGSYEQYFGPGTRLTVT.

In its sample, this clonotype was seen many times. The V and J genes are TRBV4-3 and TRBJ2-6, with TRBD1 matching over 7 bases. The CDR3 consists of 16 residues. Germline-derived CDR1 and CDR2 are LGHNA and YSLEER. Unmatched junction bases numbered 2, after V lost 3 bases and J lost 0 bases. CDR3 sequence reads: CASSHDRVSGANVLTF. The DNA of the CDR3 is TGCGCCAGCAGCCATGACAGGGTCTCTGGGGCCAACGTCCTGACTTTC.

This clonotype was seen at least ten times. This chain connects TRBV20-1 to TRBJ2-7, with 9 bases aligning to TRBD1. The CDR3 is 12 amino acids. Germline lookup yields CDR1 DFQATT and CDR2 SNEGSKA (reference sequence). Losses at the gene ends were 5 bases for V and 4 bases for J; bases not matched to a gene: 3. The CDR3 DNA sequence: TGCAGTGCTCGGGGACAGGGTTACGAGCAGTACTTC. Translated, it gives CSARGQGYEQYF.

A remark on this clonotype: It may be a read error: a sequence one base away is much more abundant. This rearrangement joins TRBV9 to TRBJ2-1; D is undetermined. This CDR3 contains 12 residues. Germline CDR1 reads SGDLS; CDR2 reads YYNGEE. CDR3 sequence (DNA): TGTGCCAGCAGCGAGGAAAACAATGGGCAGTTCTTC. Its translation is CASSEENNGQFF.

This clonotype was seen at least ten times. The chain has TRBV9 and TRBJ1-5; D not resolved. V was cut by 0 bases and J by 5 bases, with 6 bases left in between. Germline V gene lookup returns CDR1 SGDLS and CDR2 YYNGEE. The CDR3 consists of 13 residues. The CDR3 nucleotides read TGTGCCAGCAGCGTAGACGAATATCAGCCCCAGCATTTT. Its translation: CASSVDEYQPQHF.